Listed below are T cell receptor beta chains from one sample, sequenced in a study of cytomegalovirus exposure and HLA in healthy donors. The repertoire was sequenced with immunoSEQ multiplex PCR; TCRdb's copy has only in-frame clones and lacks some. The table includes 150,000 or so clones, just over 70% detected once. Sequenced material: PBMCs. These TCRs come from a man aged 18 to 35 in good health and CMV-seropositive. Each CDR3 is given with its conserved first and last residue. The D gene is left open where the match is weak. Clone size is given for some rows only: seen once, a few or many times, or a class if the clone is expanded.

>TRBV5-8|-|-|TRBJ1-5
CASNNGGNSNGNQPQHF
TGTGCCAGCAATAACGGAGGGAATTCGAATGGCAATCAGCCCCAGCATTTT
>TRBV4-1|-|TRBD1|TRBJ1-1
CASSHQTTGEYEAFF
TGCGCCAGCAGCCACCAAACCACAGGGGAGTATGAAGCTTTCTTT
>TRBV7-9|-|TRBD2|TRBJ2-1
CASSPSSGRSYNEQFF
TGTGCCAGCAGCCCCTCTAGCGGGAGGTCCTACAATGAGCAGTTCTTC
>TRBV2|-|-|TRBJ1-5
CASSGRQDQPQHF
TGTGCCAGTTCGGGACGACAGGATCAGCCCCAGCATTTT
>TRBV11-2|once|TRBD2|TRBJ2-1
CASSDLTSGRNNEQFF
TGTGCCAGCAGCGATCTGACTAGCGGGAGGAACAATGAGCAGTTCTTC
>TRBV7-2|-|TRBD2|TRBJ2-3
CASSRTSGGATDTQYF
TGTGCCAGCAGCCGGACTAGCGGGGGGGCCACAGATACGCAGTATTTT
>TRBV25-1|-|TRBD1|TRBJ2-2
CASSDTTQGANTGELFF
TGTGCCAGCAGTGACACGACACAGGGGGCGAACACCGGGGAGCTGTTTTTT
>TRBV2|-|-|TRBJ1-6
CASKSDSNYNSPLHF
TGTGCCAGCAAATCGGACAGCAACTATAATTCACCCCTCCACTTT
>TRBV6-6|few|-|TRBJ1-1
CASVTPQANTEAFF
TGTGCCAGCGTCACTCCCCAGGCGAACACTGAAGCTTTCTTT
>TRBV18|-|-|TRBJ2-3
CASSRGRNTDTQYF
TGTGCCAGCTCACGGGGGAGGAACACAGATACGCAGTATTTT
>TRBV9|-|TRBD1|TRBJ2-5
CASSVRTGGEEETQYF
TGTGCCAGCAGCGTCCGGACAGGGGGCGAAGAGGAGACCCAGTACTTC
>TRBV7-3|few|-|TRBJ1-1
CASSLTGNTEAFF
TGTGCCAGCAGCTTAACCGGGAACACTGAAGCTTTCTTT
>TRBV28|-|-|TRBJ1-1
CASSLGGGLNTEAFF
TGTGCCAGCAGTCTCGGGGGAGGGTTGAACACTGAAGCTTTCTTT
>TRBV30|-|-|TRBJ1-1
CASGLDSKNTEAFF
TGTGCTTCCGGCTTGGACAGTAAGAACACTGAAGCTTTCTTT